The 6 T cell receptor beta chains in this list originate from one sample, sequenced in a study of cytomegalovirus exposure and HLA in healthy donors. The study ran its PCR with 60 Vbeta and 13 Jbeta primers. Data came from immunoSEQ multiplex PCR; TCRdb stores just in-frame clones and leaves some out. The repertoire holds 100,000 or so clones, with approximately 82% as singletons. Material for sequencing was PBMCs. Source of these receptors: a man in his forties or fifties in good health and CMV-seropositive.

Of note for this clone: Its ends do not fully match the called genes, so a read error is possible. V and J are TRBV19 and TRBJ1-1, with a possible D match to TRBD1 (6 bases). The germline V gene has CDR1 LNHDA and CDR2 SQIVND (reference sequence). This CDR3 comprises 16 residues. The CDR3 region is CASSALGAGAGTEVFF. Here the CDR3 DNA reads TGTGCCAGTAGTGCGCTGGGGGCCGGGGCGGGCACTGAAGTTTTCTTT.

V gene TRBV30 combines with J gene TRBJ2-1, with 11 bases matching TRBD1. The length of the CDR3 is 15 residues. The V gene end was trimmed by 4 bases and the J gene end by 6 bases; junction bases not matched to a gene: 8. The germline gives CDR1 GTSNPN, CDR2 SVGIG (reference sequence). The CDR3 nucleotides are TGTGCCTGGACCCGAGCCGGGACAGGGGGCAATGAGCAGTTCTTC. Residues: CAWTRAGTGGNEQFF.

The J gene is TRBJ1-2, the V gene TRBV11-3, with D hard to call. From germline, CDR1 is SGHNT and CDR2 YENEEA. The V gene lost 1 base and the J gene lost 5 bases, with 8 bases spanning the gap. The CDR3 has 13 residues. CDR3 residues: CASSLGQKYGYTF. Written as DNA, the CDR3 is TGTGCCAGCAGCTTAGGACAAAAGTATGGCTACACCTTC.

On this clone: An end of the junction does not agree with germline; a read error may underlie this. This sequence joins TRBV7-7 and TRBJ2-5; maybe TRBD2 (5 bases). The V gene's germline CDR1 is SSHAT and CDR2 FNYEAQ (reference sequence). This CDR3 region has 15 residues. CDR3 DNA: TGTGCTAGCAGCCATGTTCTCGAGGGATTAGAGACCCAGTACTTC. Encoded protein: CASSHVLEGLETQYF.

This clone appeared once. The chain recombines TRBV6-1 with TRBJ1-5, with D possibly being TRBD1 (5 bases). The CDR3 is 14 amino acids. V was clipped by 8 bases and J by 7 bases, with 18 bases between them. Germline V gene sequence: CDR1 MNHNS, CDR2 SASEGT. CDR3 residues: CASRGAGQGQPQHF. In DNA form, the CDR3 reads TGTGCCAGCCGCGGGGCAGGGCAAGGCCAGCCCCAGCATTTT.

In the case of this clone: Germline is not matched at one junction end, which may reflect a read error. The chain recombines TRBV28 with TRBJ2-4, with 8 bases lining up with TRBD1. The CDR3 consists of 15 residues. Germline-derived CDR1 and CDR2 are MDHEN and SYDVKM. The chain's CDR3 is CASSTTGAAKNSQYF. The CDR3 nucleotides are TGTGCCAGCAGTACGACAGGGGCGGCCAAAAACAGTCAGTACTTC.